One sample yielded the 5 T cell receptor beta chains listed below, sequenced in a study of PD-L1 blockade in urothelial cancer. TCRdb keeps only in-frame clones here, not all; method: immunoSEQ multiplex PCR. Of approximately 65,000 clones listed, approximately 91% were seen once; the top ten hold approximately 3.5%. The sequenced sample was PBMCs, obtained around atezolizumab (anti-PD-L1) treatment. These TCRs come from a man aged 60-69 years with urothelial cancer.

This chain joins TRBV30 and TRBJ1-4, with D possibly being TRBD1 (5 bases). Trimming pared 3 bases from V and 7 bases from J, leaving 15 bases between. The CDR3 contains 14 residues. Germline CDR1 reads GTSNPN; CDR2 reads SVGIG (reference sequence). Here the CDR3 DNA reads TGTGCCTGGAGGCTGCGGGGGAGCGGTGAAAAACTGTTTTTT. Amino acids: CAWRLRGSGEKLFF.

This clone was counted a single time. J is TRBJ1-6 and V is TRBV30, with D maybe TRBD1 (6 bases). V was trimmed by 5 bases and J by 13 bases, leaving 21 bases between them. The germline V gene encodes CDR1 GTSNPN and CDR2 SVGIG (reference sequence). The CDR3 is made up of 14 amino acids. Here the CDR3 reads CAWGLRRDTSPLHF. CDR3 bases: TGTGCCTGGGGCCTTCGCCGGGACACCTCGCCCCTCCACTTT.

The chain carries TRBV5-1 and TRBJ1-3; D gene unclear. Germline CDR1 is SGHRS and CDR2 is YFSETQ. The CDR3 length is 15 residues. V was pared by 0 bases and J by 0 bases, with 7 bases between. CDR3 protein: CASSLGQASGNTIYF. The CDR3 bases are TGCGCCAGCAGCTTGGGCCAGGCCTCTGGAAACACCATATATTTT.

The chain links TRBV6-6 to TRBJ1-1; maybe TRBD1 (5 bases). CDR1 is MNHNY and CDR2 is SVGAGI in the germline V gene (reference sequence). CDR3 length: 13 residues. Trimming shortened V by 5 bases and J by 3 bases, and 10 bases separated the two germline ends. The CDR3: CASSNQGHTEAFF. CDR3 DNA: TGTGCCAGCAGTAATCAGGGTCACACTGAAGCTTTCTTT.

The chain couples TRBV5-1 to TRBJ2-3, with 9 nucleotides matching TRBD1. Losses at the gene ends were 4 bases for V and 7 bases for J; bases not matched to a gene: 10. The CDR3 is 15 amino acids. Germline loops: CDR1 SGHRS, CDR2 YFSETQ. The CDR3 bases are TGCGCCAGCAGCATTACCGGGACAGGGACAAATACGCAGTATTTT. This sequence encodes CASSITGTGTNTQYF.